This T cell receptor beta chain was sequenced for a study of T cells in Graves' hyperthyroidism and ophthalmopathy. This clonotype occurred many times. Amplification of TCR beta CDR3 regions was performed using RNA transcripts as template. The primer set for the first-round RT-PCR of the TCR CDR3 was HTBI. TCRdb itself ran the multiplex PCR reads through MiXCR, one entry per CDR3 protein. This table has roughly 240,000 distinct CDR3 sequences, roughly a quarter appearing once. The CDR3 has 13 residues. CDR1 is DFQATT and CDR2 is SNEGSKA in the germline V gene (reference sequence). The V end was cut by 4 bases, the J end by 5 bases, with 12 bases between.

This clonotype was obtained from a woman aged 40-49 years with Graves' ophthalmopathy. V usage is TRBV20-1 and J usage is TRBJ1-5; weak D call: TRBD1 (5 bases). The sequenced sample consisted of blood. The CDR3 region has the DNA TGCAGTGCTAACTCCAGGGTTGATCAGCCCCAGCATTTT. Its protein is CSANSRVDQPQHF.